This TCR beta chain derives from a study of PD-L1 blockade in urothelial cancer. Across the whole study: In the patient group, about 85% of the roughly 30 were males with bladder-origin urothelial cancer.

With V trimmed by 4 bases and J by 1 base, 11 bases remained unmatched. Germline CDR1 SGHRS, CDR2 YFSETQ. The CDR3 totals 19 residues. Urothelial carcinoma in patients was locally advanced or metastatic. The number of samples from each patient was between 1 and 8, taken pretreatment and on-treatment. Sequencing was performed with immunoSEQ multiplex PCR; in TCRdb, only in-frame clones are kept and a portion is missing. Of tens of thousands of clones listed, around four fifths are singletons. The chain is built from TRBV5-1 and TRBJ2-6; TRBD1 matches 10 bases. Sequencing was performed on PBMCs, taken around atezolizumab (anti-PD-L1) treatment. The receptor's source is a man aged 65-85 years with urothelial cancer. CDR3 amino acids: CASSRNARDRGSGANVLTF. As DNA, the CDR3 is TGCGCCAGCAGCAGAAACGCTCGGGACAGGGGATCTGGGGCCAACGTCCTGACTTTC.